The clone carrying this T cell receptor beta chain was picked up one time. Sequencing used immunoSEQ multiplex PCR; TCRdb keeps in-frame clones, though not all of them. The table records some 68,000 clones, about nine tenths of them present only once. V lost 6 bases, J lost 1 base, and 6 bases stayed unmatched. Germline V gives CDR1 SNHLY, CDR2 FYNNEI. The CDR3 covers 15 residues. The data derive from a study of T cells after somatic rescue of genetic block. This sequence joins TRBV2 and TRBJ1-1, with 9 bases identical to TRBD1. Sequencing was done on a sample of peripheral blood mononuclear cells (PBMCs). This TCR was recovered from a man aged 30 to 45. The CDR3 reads CASSPETGGNTEAFF. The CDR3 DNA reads TGTGCCAGCAGCCCGGAGACAGGGGGGAACACTGAAGCTTTCTTT.